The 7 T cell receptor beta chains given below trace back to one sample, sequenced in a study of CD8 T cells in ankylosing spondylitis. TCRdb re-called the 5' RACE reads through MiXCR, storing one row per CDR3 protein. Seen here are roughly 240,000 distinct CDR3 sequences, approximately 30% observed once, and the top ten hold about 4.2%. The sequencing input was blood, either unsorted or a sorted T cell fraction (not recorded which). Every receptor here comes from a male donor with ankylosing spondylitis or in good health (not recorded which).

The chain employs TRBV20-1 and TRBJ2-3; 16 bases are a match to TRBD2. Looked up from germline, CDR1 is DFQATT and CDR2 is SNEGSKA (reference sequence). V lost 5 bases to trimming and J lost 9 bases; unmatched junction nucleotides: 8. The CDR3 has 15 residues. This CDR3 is CSAEPGLAGGETQYF. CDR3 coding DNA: TGCAGTGCTGAACCGGGACTAGCGGGGGGGGAAACGCAGTATTTT.

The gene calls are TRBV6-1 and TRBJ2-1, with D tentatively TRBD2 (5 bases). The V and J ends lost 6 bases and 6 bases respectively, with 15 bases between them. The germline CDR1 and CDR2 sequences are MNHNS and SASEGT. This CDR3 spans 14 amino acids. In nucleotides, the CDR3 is TGTGCCAGCAGCCGATCGGGGTTCCCCAATGAGCAGTTCTTC. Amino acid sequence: CASSRSGFPNEQFF.

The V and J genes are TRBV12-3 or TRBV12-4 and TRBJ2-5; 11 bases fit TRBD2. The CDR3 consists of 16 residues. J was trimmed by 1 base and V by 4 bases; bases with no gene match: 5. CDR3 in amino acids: CASSSRLAGRQETQYF. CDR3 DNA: TGTGCCAGCAGTTCGAGACTAGCGGGGCGCCAAGAGACCCAGTACTTC.

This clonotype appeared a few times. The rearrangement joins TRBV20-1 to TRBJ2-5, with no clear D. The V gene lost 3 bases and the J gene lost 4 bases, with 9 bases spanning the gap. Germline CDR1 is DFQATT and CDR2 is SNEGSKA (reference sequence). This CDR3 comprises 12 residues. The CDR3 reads CSASTSPETQYF. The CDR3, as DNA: TGCAGTGCTAGTACCAGCCCAGAGACCCAGTACTTC.

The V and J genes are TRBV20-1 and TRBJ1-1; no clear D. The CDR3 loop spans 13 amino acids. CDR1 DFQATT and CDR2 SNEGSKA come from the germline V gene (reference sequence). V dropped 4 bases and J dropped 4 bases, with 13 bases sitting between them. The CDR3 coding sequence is TGCAGTGCTACCGGGAATTTCCGCACTGAAGCTTTCTTT. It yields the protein CSATGNFRTEAFF.

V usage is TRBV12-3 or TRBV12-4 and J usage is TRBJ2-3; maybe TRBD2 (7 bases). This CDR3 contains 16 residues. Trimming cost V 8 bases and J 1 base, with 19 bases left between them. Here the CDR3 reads CASHIGGGRGTDTQYF. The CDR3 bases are TGTGCCAGCCACATTGGGGGGGGCCGCGGCACAGATACGCAGTATTTT.

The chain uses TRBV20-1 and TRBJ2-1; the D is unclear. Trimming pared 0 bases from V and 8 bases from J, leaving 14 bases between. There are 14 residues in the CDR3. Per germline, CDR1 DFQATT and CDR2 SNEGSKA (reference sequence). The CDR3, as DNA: TGCAGTGCTAGAGAAGTACGAGAATTCGATGAGCAGTTCTTC. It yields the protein CSAREVREFDEQFF.